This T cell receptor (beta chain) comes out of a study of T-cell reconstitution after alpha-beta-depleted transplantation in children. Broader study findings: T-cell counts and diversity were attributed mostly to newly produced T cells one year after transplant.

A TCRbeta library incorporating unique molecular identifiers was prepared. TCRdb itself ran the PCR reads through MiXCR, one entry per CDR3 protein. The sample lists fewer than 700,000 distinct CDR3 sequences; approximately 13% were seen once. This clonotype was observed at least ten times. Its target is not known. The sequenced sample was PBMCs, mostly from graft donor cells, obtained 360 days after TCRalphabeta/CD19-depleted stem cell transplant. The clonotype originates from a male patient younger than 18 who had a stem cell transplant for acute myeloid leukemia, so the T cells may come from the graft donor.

The CDR3 DNA reads as TGTGCCAGCAGCCGGGGACAGGGAAATGGCTACACCTTC. Its protein is CASSRGQGNGYTF. This rearrangement joins TRBV6-2 or TRBV6-3 to TRBJ1-2, with TRBD1 matching 9 bases. The germline CDR1 and CDR2 sequences are MNHEY and SVGEGT. Unmatched junction bases numbered 5, after V lost 6 bases and J lost 6 bases. The CDR3 spans 13 residues.